This T cell receptor (beta chain) originates from a study of blood T cell repertoires in COVID-19. Turning to the study itself: Italy, Spain and the United States were the sources of the convalescent and acute COVID-19 samples. Sample material is recorded as cDNA or gDNA derived from T cells, B-cell-depleted T cells, or PBMCs.

Per the original methods: Reference gene primer amplification gave nucleated cell count estimates. Profiled with immunoSEQ multiplex PCR; TCRdb holds only in-frame clones, not every one. The V and J calls and clone size were taken over from that table, and D and trimming were inferred from the DNA. Of 250,000 to 350,000 clones listed, over 70% are singletons. The CDR3 sequence is 13 residues long. V was clipped by 6 bases and J by 4 bases; unmatched bases: 4. Germline CDR1 and CDR2: ENHRY and SYGVKD. Material for sequencing was peripheral blood. The chain joins TRBV10-3 to TRBJ1-2; 8 bases match TRBD1. The sequence derives from a woman between 45 and 60 years old with acute or convalescent COVID-19. This CDR3 is CAIRDREGYGYTF. Written as DNA, the CDR3 is TGTGCCATCAGGGACAGGGAGGGCTATGGCTACACCTTC.